This T cell receptor (beta chain) was retrieved from a study of cytomegalovirus exposure and HLA in healthy donors. Overall study context: Most donors, approximately 82% of roughly 400 genotyped, fell in the Caucasian-associated ancestry cluster.

Note on this clone: Its antigen is still unknown.

The CDR3 is 16 residues long. Germline CDR1 and CDR2: LGHNA and YSLEER. After removal of 3 bases from V and 8 bases from J, the junction contained 12 bases not matched to a gene. General study findings and limits: In an earlier analysis, about 87% or about 30%: the productive usage of most TCR beta V segments. Cytomegalovirus-associated status was assigned to some 160 TCR beta chains. For TCR beta chains, V- and J-gene trimming was later linked to a missense DCLRE1C variant.

PCR primers comprised 60 Vbeta and 13 Jbeta primers. Sequencing was performed with immunoSEQ multiplex PCR; in TCRdb, only in-frame clones are kept and a portion is missing. The sample records around 200,000 clones, over 60% being singletons. Sequencing used PBMCs. This chain connects TRBV4-3 to TRBJ1-4; 7 nucleotides agree with TRBD1. This sequence originates from a man between 25 and 39 years old in good health and CMV-seropositive. This CDR3 is CASSQAPGGFMEKLFF. In DNA, the CDR3 is TGCGCCAGCAGCCAGGCTCCAGGGGGTTTTATGGAAAAACTGTTTTTT.